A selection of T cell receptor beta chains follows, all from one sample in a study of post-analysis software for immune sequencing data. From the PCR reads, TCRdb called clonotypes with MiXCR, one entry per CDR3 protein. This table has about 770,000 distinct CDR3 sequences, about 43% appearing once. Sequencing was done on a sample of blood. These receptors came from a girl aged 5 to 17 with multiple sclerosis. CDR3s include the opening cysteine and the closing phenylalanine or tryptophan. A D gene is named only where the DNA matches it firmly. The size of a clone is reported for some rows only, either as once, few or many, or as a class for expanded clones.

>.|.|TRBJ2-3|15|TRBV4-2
CASSQDLGPTDTQYF
TGTGCCAGCAGCCAAGACCTAGGGCCCACAGATACGCAGTATTTT
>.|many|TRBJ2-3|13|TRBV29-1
CSVRYSRADTQYF
TGCAGCGTTCGGTACTCTCGCGCGGATACGCAGTATTTT
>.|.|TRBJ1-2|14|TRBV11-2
CASSSLRGSNGYTF
TGTGCCAGCAGCTCCCTCAGGGGAAGTAATGGCTACACCTTC
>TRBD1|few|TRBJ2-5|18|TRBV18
CASSPPTPRTGKRETQYF
TGTGCCAGCTCACCACCAACCCCTCGGACAGGGAAGAGGGAGACCCAGTACTTC
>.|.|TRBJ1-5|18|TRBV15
CATSRDSGTTGRNQPQHF
TGTGCCACCAGCAGAGATAGCGGGACAACGGGGCGCAATCAGCCCCAGCATTTT
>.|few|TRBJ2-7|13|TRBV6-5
CASTRGLHYEQYF
TGTGCCAGCACCCGGGGACTTCACTACGAGCAGTACTTC
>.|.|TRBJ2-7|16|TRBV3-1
CASSQGTQSSYNEQYF
TGTGCCAGCAGCCAAGGGACTCAAAGCTCCTACAATGAGCAGTACTTC
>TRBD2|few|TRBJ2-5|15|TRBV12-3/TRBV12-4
CASTPRVAGGETQYF
TGTGCCAGCACTCCCCGGGTAGCGGGTGGAGAGACCCAGTACTTC
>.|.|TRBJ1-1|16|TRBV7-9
CASSLAQGAGNTEAFF
TGTGCCAGCAGCTTAGCCCAGGGAGCGGGGAACACTGAAGCTTTCTTT
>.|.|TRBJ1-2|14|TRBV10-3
CAISEKAEKYGYTF
TGTGCCATCAGTGAAAAGGCCGAGAAGTATGGCTACACCTTC
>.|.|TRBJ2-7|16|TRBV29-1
CSVEDQASATYNEQYF
TGCAGCGTTGAAGATCAGGCTAGCGCCACCTACAATGAGCAGTACTTC
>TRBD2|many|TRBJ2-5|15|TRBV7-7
CASSLEGLAQETQYF
TGTGCTAGCAGCTTAGAGGGACTAGCGCAAGAGACCCAGTACTTC
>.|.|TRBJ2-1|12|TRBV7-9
CASRWEGDEQFF
TGTGCCAGCCGGTGGGAGGGGGATGAGCAGTTCTTC
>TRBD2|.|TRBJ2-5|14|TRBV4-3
CASSQDAGAETQYF
TGCGCCAGCAGCCAAGACGCGGGAGCAGAGACCCAGTACTTC
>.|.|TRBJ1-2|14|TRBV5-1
CASSLDDANYGYTF
TGCGCCAGCAGCTTGGATGACGCTAACTATGGCTACACCTTC
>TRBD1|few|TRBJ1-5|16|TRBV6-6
CASTLIPGQGNQPQHF
TGTGCCAGCACTTTAATACCCGGACAGGGCAATCAGCCCCAGCATTTT
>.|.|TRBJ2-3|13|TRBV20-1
CSGAGPSTDTQYF
TGCAGTGGCGCGGGACCTTCCACAGATACGCAGTATTTT
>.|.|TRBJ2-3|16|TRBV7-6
CASSLRVRGSTDTRYF
TGTGCCAGCAGCTTACGCGTTCGGGGGAGCACAGATACGCGGTATTTT
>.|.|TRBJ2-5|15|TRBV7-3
CASSQGLGGRETQYF
TGTGCCAGCAGCCAAGGTCTGGGTGGGCGGGAGACCCAGTACTTC
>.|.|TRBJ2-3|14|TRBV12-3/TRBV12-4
CASLRQGSTDTQYF
TGTGCCAGCCTAAGGCAGGGGAGCACAGATACGCAGTATTTT
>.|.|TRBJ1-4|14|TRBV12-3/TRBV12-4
CASSLRGVEEKLFF
TGTGCCAGCAGTTTAAGGGGAGTAGAGGAAAAACTGTTTTTT
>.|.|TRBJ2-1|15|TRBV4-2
CASSQLASGSDEQFF
TGTGCCAGCAGCCAACTAGCCTCTGGGAGCGATGAGCAGTTCTTC
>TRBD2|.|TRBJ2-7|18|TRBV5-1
CASSSGLAGGPLSYEQYF
TGCGCCAGCAGCTCGGGACTAGCGGGAGGGCCGCTCTCCTACGAGCAGTACTTC
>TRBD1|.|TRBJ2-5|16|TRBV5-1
CASSYGGTGDQETQYF
TGCGCCAGCAGCTATGGAGGGACAGGGGACCAAGAGACCCAGTACTTC
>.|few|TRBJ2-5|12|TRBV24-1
CATSDATGEQYF
TGTGCCACCAGTGATGCGACAGGTGAGCAGTACTTC
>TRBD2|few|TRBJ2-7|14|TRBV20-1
CSASVSGAVYEQYF
TGCAGTGCTAGCGTTAGCGGGGCCGTCTACGAGCAGTACTTC
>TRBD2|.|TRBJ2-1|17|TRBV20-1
CSALIHRLAGGNNEQFF
TGCAGTGCGCTAATTCACCGACTAGCGGGAGGGAACAATGAGCAGTTCTTC
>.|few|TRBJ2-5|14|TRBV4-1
CASRSSLFAETQYF
TGCGCCAGCCGATCTAGCCTATTCGCGGAGACCCAGTACTTC
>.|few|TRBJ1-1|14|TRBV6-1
CASPWKGVLTEAFF
TGTGCCAGCCCTTGGAAGGGAGTCCTCACTGAAGCTTTCTTT
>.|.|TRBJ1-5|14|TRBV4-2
CASSQDRAGQPQHF
TGTGCCAGCAGCCAAGATCGGGCAGGGCAGCCCCAGCATTTT
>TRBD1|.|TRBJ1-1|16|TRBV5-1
CASSLRGQGPGTEAFF
TGCGCCAGCAGCCTCCGGGGACAGGGGCCAGGCACTGAAGCTTTCTTT
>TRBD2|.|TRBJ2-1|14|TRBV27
CASREPGGGNEQFF
TGTGCCAGCAGGGAACCCGGGGGGGGCAATGAGCAGTTCTTC
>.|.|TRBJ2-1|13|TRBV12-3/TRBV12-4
CASSSGNGNEQFF
TGTGCCAGCAGTTCCGGAAATGGCAATGAGCAGTTCTTC
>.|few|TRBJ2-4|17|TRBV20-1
CSARDWAQGMAKNIQYF
TGCAGTGCTAGAGATTGGGCCCAGGGGATGGCCAAAAACATTCAGTACTTC
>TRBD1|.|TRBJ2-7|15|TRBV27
CASRMRQGVSYEQYF
TGTGCCAGCAGGATGAGACAGGGGGTCTCCTACGAGCAGTACTTC
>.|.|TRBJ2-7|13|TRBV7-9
CASSLVGEAEQYF
TGTGCCAGCAGCTTAGTGGGAGAAGCTGAGCAGTACTTC
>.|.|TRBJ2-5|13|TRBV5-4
CASSRDGPGTQYF
TGTGCCAGCAGCCGAGACGGTCCAGGGACCCAGTACTTC
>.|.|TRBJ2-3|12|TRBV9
CAGSAESDTQYF
TGTGCCGGCAGCGCGGAATCAGATACGCAGTATTTT
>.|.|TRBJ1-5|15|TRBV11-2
CASSPGVGSAQPQHF
TGTGCCAGCAGCCCCGGGGTCGGGTCCGCCCAGCCTCAGCATTTT